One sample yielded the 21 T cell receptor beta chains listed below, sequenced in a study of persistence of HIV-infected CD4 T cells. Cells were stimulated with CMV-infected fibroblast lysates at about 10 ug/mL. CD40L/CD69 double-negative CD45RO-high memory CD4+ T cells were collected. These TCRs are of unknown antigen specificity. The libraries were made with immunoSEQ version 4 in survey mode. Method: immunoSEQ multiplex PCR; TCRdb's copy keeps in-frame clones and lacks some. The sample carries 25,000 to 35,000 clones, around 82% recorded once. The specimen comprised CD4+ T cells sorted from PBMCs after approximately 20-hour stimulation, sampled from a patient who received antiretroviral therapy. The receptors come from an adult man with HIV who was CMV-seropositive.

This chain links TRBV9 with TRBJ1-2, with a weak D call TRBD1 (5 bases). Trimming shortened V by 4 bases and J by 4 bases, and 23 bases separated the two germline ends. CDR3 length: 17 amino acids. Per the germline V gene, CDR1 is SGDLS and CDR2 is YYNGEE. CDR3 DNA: TGTGCCAGCAGCCCTAGAGGGGTGAAGGGGTGGGGCTATGGCTACACCTTC. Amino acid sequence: CASSPRGVKGWGYGYTF.

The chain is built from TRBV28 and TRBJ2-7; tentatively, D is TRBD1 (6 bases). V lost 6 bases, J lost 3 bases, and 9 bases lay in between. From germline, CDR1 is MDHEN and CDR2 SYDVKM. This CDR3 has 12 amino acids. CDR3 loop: CASSLQGYEQYF. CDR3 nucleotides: TGTGCCAGCAGCCTACAGGGCTACGAGCAGTACTTC. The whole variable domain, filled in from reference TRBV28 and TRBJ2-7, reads DVKVTQSSRYLVKRTGEKVFLECVQDMDHENMFWYRQDPGLGLRLIYFSYDVKMKEKGDIPEGYSVSREKKERFSLILESASTNQTSMYLCASSLQGYEQYFGPGTRLTVT.

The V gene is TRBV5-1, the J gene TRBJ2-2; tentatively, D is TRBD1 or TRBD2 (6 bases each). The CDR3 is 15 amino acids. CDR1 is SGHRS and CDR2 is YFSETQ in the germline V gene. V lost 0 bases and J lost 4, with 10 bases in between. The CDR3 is CASSLEQGGTGELFF. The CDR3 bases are TGCGCCAGCAGCTTGGAACAGGGAGGCACCGGGGAGCTGTTTTTT.

The CDR3 loop is CASGPTSGGADTQYF. In DNA form, the CDR3 reads TGTGCCAGCGGACCGACTAGCGGGGGGGCAGATACGCAGTATTTT. J is TRBJ2-3 and V is TRBV11-2, with 14 positions matching TRBD2. CDR3 length: 15 residues. Per germline, CDR1 SGHAT and CDR2 FQNNGV. Losses at the gene ends were 8 bases for V and 4 bases for J; bases not matched to a gene: 5.

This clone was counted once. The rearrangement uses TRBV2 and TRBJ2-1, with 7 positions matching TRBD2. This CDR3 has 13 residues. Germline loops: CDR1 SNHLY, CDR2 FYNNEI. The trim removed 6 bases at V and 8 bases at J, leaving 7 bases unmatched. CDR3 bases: TGTGCCAGCAGCTTCGGGGAGGGCTATGAGCAGTTCTTC. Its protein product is CASSFGEGYEQFF.

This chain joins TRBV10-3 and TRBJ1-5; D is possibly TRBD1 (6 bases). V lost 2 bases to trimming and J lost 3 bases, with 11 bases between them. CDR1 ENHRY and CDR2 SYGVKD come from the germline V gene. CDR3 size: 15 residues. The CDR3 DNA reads TGTGCCATCAGTGAGACGGACAGTTTCAATCAGCCCCAGCATTTT. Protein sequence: CAISETDSFNQPQHF.

The CDR3 bases are TGTGCCAGCGGGTTTTGGGTTGCTGAGCAGTTCTTC. It translates to CASGFWVAEQFF. The gene calls are TRBV7-8 and TRBJ2-1; no clear D. Germline CDR1 reads SGHVS; CDR2 reads FQNEAQ. V shed 8 bases and J shed 9 bases, with 14 bases lying between them. The CDR3 contains 12 residues.

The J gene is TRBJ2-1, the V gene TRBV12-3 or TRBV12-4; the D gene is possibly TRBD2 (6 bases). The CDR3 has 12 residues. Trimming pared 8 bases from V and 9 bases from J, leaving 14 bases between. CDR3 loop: CASERLGGEQFF. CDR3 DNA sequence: TGTGCCAGCGAAAGGTTGGGAGGTGAGCAGTTCTTC.

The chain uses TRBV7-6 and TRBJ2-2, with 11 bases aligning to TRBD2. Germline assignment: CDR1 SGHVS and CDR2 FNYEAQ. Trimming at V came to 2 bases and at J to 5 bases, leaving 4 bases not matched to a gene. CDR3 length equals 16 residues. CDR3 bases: TGTGCCAGCAGCTTAATGACTAGCGGGGTTACCGGGGAGCTGTTTTTT. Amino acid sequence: CASSLMTSGVTGELFF.

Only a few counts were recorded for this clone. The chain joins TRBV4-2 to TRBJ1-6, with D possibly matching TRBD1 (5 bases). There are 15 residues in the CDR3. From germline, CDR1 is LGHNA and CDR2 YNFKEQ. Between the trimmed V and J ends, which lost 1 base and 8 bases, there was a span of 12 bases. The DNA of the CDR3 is TGTGCCAGCAGCCAAGCCCGCAGGGCAGATTCACCCCTCCACTTT. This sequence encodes CASSQARRADSPLHF.

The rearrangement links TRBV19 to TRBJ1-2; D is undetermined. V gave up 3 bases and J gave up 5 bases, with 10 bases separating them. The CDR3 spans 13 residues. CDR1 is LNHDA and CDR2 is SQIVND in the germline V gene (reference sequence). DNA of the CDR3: TGTGCCAGTAGTATCACTGTGGCTTATGGCTACACCTTC. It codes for CASSITVAYGYTF.

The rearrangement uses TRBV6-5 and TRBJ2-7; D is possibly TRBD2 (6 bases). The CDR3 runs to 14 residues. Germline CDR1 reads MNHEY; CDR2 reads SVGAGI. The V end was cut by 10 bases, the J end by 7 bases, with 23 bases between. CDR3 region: CATGKTRTGREQYF. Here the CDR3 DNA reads TGTGCCACAGGAAAAACTAGAACCGGGAGAGAGCAGTACTTC.

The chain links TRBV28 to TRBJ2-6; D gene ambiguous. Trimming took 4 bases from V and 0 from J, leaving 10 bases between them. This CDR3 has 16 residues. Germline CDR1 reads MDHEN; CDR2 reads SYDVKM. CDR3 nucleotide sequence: TGTGCCAGCAGTTCGAACGCCCACTCTGGGGCCAACGTCCTGACTTTC. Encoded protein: CASSSNAHSGANVLTF.

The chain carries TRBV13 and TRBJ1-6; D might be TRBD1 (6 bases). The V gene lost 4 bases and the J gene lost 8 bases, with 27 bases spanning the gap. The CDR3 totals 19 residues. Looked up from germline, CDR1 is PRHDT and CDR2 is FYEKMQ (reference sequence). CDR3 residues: CASSYIRPGTPIGYSPLHF. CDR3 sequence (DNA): TGTGCCAGCAGCTATATACGTCCGGGGACACCTATTGGGTATTCACCCCTCCACTTT.

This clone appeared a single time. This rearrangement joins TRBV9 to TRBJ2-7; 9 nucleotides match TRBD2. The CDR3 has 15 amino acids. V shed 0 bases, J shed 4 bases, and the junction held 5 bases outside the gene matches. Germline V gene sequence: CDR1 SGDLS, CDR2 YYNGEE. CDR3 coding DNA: TGTGCCAGCAGCGTAGCTAGCGGGGTTCAATACGAGCAGTACTTC. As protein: CASSVASGVQYEQYF.

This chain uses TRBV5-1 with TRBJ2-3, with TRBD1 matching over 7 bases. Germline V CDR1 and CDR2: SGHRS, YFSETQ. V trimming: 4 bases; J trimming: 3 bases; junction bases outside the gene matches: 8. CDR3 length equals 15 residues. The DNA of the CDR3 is TGCGCCAGCAGCCCCTGGGACAGACATACAGATACGCAGTATTTT. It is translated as CASSPWDRHTDTQYF.

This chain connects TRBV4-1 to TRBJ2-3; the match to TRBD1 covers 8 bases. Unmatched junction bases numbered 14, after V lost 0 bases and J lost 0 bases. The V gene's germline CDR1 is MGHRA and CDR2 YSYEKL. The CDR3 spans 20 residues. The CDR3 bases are TGCGCCAGCAGCCAAGAGGGGTACTTGACAGGGGTTACTAGCACAGATACGCAGTATTTT. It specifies CASSQEGYLTGVTSTDTQYF.

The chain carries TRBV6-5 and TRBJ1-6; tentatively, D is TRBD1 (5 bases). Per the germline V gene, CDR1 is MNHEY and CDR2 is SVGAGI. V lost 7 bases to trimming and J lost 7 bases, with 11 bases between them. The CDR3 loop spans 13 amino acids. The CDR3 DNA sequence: TGTGCCAGCAATCGGGGCTCAAATTCACCCCTCCACTTT. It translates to CASNRGSNSPLHF.

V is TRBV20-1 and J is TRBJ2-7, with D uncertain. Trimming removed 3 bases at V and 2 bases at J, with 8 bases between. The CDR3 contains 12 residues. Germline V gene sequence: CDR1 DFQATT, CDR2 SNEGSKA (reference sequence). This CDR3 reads CSASYQPYEQYF. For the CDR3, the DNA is TGCAGTGCTAGTTACCAGCCCTACGAGCAGTACTTC.

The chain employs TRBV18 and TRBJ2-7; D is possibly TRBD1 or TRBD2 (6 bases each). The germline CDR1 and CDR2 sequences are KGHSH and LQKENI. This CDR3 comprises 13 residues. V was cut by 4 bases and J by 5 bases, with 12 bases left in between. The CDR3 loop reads CASSRPEGDEQYF. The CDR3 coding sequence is TGTGCCAGCTCACGACCGGAGGGGGACGAGCAGTACTTC.

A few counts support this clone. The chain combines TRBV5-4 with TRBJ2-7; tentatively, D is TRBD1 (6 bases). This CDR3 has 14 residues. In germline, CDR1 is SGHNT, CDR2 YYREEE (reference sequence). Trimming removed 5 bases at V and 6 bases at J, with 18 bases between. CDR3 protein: CASSPPGQKGEQYF. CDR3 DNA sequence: TGTGCCAGCAGTCCCCCGGGACAAAAAGGCGAGCAGTACTTC.